This TCR beta chain comes out of a study of cytomegalovirus exposure and HLA in healthy donors. Whole-study context: The Caucasian-associated ancestry cluster contained 81% of the approximately 400 genotyped donors.

In regard to this clone: What it recognizes is unknown.

Healthy bone marrow donors made up the donor group. PCR involved 60 Vbeta and 13 Jbeta primers. Original handling: Tens of millions of unique TCR beta chains, roughly 11 million shared, were counted in a later analysis. The table came from immunoSEQ multiplex PCR; TCRdb's copy has only in-frame clones and leaves some out. From that table come the V and J calls and clone size; the DNA was used to work out D and trimming. This table holds approximately 47,000 clones. Findings of the study overall: CMV serostatus stood as the only immune exposure information on hand.

V lost 7 bases to trimming and J lost 5 bases, with 8 bases between them. The CDR3 runs to 10 residues. Germline values: CDR1 SQVTM, CDR2 ANQGSEA. Source material: PBMCs. V and J are TRBV29-1 and TRBJ1-1; D is perhaps TRBD1 (5 bases). This clonotype was obtained from a male donor in good health and CMV-seronegative. DNA for the CDR3: TGCAGCGAGGGGTGGACTGAAGCTTTCTTT. Translating it yields CSEGWTEAFF.